This T cell receptor beta chain is drawn from a study of T cells in women clearing cervical HPV infection. Generated by immunoSEQ multiplex PCR, the TCRdb table keeps only in-frame clones and is missing some. There are 20,000 or so clones in the sample, with more than 5% held by the top ten. All donors had a single incident cervical HPV16 infection, not prevalent. CDR1 is SGHAT and CDR2 is FQNNGV in the germline V gene. This CDR3 region has 15 residues. As for this clone: Coverage ceases 3 residues before the CDR3 finishes, and the germline J gene fills in the end.

Sequenced input: blood buffy coat. The source of this sequence is a woman aged 18 to 69 with a cervical HPV16 infection that either progressed to CIN3+ or cleared (not recorded which). The chain carries TRBV11-2 and TRBJ1-6; D gene unclear. CDR3 sequence: CASSSPLGPLRPLHF. The sequenced CDR3 bases are TGTGCCAGCAGCTCCCCCCTGGGCCCCCTTAGGCCC.